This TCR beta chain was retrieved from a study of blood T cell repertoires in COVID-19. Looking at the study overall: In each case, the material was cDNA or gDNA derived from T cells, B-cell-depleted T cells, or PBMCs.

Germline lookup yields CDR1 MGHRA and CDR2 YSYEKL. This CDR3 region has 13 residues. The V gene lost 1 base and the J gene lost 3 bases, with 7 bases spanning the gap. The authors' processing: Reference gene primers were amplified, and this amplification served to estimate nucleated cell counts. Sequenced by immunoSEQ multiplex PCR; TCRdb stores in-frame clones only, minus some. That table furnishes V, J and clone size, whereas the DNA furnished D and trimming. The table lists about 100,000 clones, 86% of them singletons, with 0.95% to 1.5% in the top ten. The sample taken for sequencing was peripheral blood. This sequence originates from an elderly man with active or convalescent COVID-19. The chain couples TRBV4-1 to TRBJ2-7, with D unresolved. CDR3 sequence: CASSQGVGYEQYF. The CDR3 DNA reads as TGCGCCAGCAGCCAAGGCGTTGGCTACGAGCAGTACTTC.